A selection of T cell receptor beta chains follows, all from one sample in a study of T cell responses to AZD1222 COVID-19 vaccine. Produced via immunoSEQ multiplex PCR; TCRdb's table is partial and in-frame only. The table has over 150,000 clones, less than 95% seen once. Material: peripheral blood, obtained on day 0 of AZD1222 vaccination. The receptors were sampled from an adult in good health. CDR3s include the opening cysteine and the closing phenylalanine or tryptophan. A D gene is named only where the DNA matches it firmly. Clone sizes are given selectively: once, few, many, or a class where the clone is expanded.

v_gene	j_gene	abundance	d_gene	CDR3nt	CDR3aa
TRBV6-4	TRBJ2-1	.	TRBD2	TGTGCCAGCAGCCAGCCTCGCTCGGGGGGTTCTGACAATGAGCAGTTCTTC	CASSQPRSGGSDNEQFF
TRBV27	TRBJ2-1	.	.	TGTGCCAGCAGACCGACAGACAGCTCCTACAATGAGCAGTTCTTC	CASRPTDSSYNEQFF
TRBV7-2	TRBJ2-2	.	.	TGTGCCAGCAGCTTGGGACGGGGGACCGGGGAGCTGTTTTTT	CASSLGRGTGELFF
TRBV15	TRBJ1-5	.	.	TGTGCCACCAGCAGAGCTACAGGACTTAGCAATCAGCCCCAGCATTTT	CATSRATGLSNQPQHF
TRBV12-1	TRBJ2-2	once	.	TGTGCCAGCAGCTCCTCTAGCGGGGGGGCCACCGGGGAGCTGTTTTTT	CASSSSSGGATGELFF
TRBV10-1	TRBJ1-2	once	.	TGCGCTGGCTCCGGAAACTATGGCTACACCTTC	CAGSGNYGYTF
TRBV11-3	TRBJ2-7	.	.	TGTGCCAGCAGCTTAGGGGGCGGGATCTCCTACGAGCAGTACTTC	CASSLGGGISYEQYF
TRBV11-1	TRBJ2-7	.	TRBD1	TGTGCCAGCAGCCACAACAGGGGGCAAACTTCTGGAGAGCAGTACTTC	CASSHNRGQTSGEQYF
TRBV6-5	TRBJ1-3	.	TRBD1	TGTGCCAGCAGTTACGCCGACAGGGCGCCTGGAAACACCATATATTTT	CASSYADRAPGNTIYF
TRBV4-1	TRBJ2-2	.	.	TGCGCCAGCAGCCCCCAGGAGAACACCGGGGAGCTGTTTTTT	CASSPQENTGELFF
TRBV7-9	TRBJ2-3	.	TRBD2	TGTGCCAGCAGCAAAGCGGGGGGACGCACAGATACGCAGTATTTT	CASSKAGGRTDTQYF
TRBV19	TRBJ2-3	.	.	TGTGCCAGTAGTGCAGGGGTCCGTTACACAGATACGCAGTATTTT	CASSAGVRYTDTQYF
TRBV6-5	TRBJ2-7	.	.	TGTGCCAGCAGGACCACACCGAGCTCCTACGAGCAGTACTTC	CASRTTPSSYEQYF
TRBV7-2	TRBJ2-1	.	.	TGTGCCAGCAGCTTAGAGGGGACTGCGTCTGCCAATGAGCAGTTCTTC	CASSLEGTASANEQFF
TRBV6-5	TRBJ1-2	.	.	TGTGCCAGCAGCTGGGGGCCTGAGTATGGCTACACCTTC	CASSWGPEYGYTF
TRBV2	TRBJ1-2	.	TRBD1	TGTGCCAGCAGTCTCTCCGGGACAGGGGGCTATGGCTACACCTTC	CASSLSGTGGYGYTF
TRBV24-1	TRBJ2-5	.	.	TGTGCCACCAGTGACTACGGCCCGTCGGGCCAAGAGACCCAGTACTTC	CATSDYGPSGQETQYF
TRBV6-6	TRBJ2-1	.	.	TGTGCCAGTACCCAGGAGTTTGCGAATGAGCAGTTCTTC	CASTQEFANEQFF
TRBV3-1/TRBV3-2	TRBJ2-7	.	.	TGTGCCAGCAGCCAAGGCGTGGGTGGTCTCCACGAGCAGTACTTC	CASSQGVGGLHEQYF
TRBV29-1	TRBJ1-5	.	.	TGCAGCGTTGCTGATGGGGTTTTGGGAAATCAGCCCCAGCATTTT	CSVADGVLGNQPQHF
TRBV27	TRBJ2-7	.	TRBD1	TGTGCCAGCAGTTTTGGGACAGGGGCGAGCTCCTACGAGCAGTACTTC	CASSFGTGASSYEQYF
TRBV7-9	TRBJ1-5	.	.	TGTGCCAGCAGCTCGGGCAGCAATCAGCCCCAGCATTTT	CASSSGSNQPQHF
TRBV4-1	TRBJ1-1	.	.	TGCGCCAGCAGCCTTAGCACGAACACTGAAGCTTTCTTT	CASSLSTNTEAFF
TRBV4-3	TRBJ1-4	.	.	TGCGCCAGCAGCCCGACCCAGGCAGATGAAAAACTGTTTTTT	CASSPTQADEKLFF
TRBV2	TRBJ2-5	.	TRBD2	TGTGCCAGCAGACCCCGGGGGGGGCCGGGGACCCAGTACTTC	CASRPRGGPGTQYF
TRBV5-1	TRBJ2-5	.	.	TGCGCCAGCAGCTTGCCCCAGGGAAACCCCGAGACCCAGTACTTC	CASSLPQGNPETQYF
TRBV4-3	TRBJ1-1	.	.	TGCGCCAGCAGCCAAGGTGAGAACACTGAAGCTTTCTTT	CASSQGENTEAFF
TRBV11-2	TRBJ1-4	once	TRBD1	TGTGCCAGCAGCTTAGTTACAGGGGGTTCAACTAATGAAAAACTGTTTTTT	CASSLVTGGSTNEKLFF
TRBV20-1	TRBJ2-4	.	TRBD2	TGCAGTGCTAGTATACTGGCGGGGGGCGCGGCCAAAAACATTCAGTACTTC	CSASILAGGAAKNIQYF
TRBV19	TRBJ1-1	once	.	TGTGCCAGCGGGACTCCAAATTTCTTT	CASGTPNFF
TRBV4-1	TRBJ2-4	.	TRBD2	TGCGCCAGCAGCCAAGACCGTGGGGGAGGGACGGCCAAAAACATTCAGTACTTC	CASSQDRGGGTAKNIQYF
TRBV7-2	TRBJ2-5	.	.	TGTGCCAGCAGCTTAGGGGACGGTGGGCAAGAGACCCAGTACTTC	CASSLGDGGQETQYF
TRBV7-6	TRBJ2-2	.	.	TGTGCCAGCAGCTTAGTCGGCACCCCGAACACCGGGGAGCTGTTTTTT	CASSLVGTPNTGELFF
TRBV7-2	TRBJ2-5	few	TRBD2	TGTGCCAGCAGCTTGAGCGGGGGGTACCTCCCCGAGACCCAGTACTTC	CASSLSGGYLPETQYF
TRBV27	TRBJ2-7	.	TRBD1	TGTGCCAGCAGTTACGGGACAGCCTCCTACGAGCAGTACTTC	CASSYGTASYEQYF
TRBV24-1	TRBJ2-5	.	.	TGTGCCACCAGTGATTTTAGCGGAGGCCAAGAGACCCAGTACTTC	CATSDFSGGQETQYF
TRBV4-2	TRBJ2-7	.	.	TGTGCCAGCAGCCAAGATTTAGGCAGGGGGGGCTACGAGCAGTACTTC	CASSQDLGRGGYEQYF
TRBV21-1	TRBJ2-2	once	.	TGTGCCAGCAGCCCGACGGGACTAGCGGGGAACACCGGGGAGCTGTTTTTT	CASSPTGLAGNTGELFF
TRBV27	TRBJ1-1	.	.	TGTGCCAGCAGGGCCAGGGAGGGGAACACTGAAGCTTTCTTT	CASRAREGNTEAFF
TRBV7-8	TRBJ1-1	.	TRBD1	TGTGCCAGCAGCCGCACAGCCAGGGGGGACACTGAAGCTTTCTTT	CASSRTARGDTEAFF
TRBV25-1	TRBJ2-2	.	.	TGTGCCAGCAGTGAATGGGCAGGGGGGAGCACCGGGGAGCTGTTTTTT	CASSEWAGGSTGELFF
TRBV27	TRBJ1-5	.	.	TGTGCCAGCAGTCTACATGGGGGGCTCAACAATCAGCCCCAGCATTTT	CASSLHGGLNNQPQHF
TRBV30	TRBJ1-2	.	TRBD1	TGTGCCTGGTCGGGCAGGGGGAACTATGGCTACACCTTC	CAWSGRGNYGYTF
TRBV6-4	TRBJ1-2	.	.	TGTGCCAGCAGAGCCGACATGAACTATGGCTACACCTTC	CASRADMNYGYTF
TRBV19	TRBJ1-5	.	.	TGTGCCAGTAGTTCCCCCAATCAGCCCCAGCATTTT	CASSSPNQPQHF
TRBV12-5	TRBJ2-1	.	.	TGTGCTAGTGGTTTGAACACAGGGCCCGACAATGAGCAGTTCTTC	CASGLNTGPDNEQFF
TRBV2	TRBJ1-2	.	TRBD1	TGTGCCAGCAGTGAGTCGACAGGGCCCCTCTATGGCTACACCTTC	CASSESTGPLYGYTF
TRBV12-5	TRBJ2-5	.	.	TGTGCTAGTGGTCCGACCGCGGAGACCCAGTACTTC	CASGPTAETQYF
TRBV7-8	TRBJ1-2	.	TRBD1	TGTGCCAGCAGAAAATCCGGGACAGGGAATTTCCTCTTTGGGGGCTACACCTTC	CASRKSGTGNFLFGGYTF
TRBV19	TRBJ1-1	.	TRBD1	TGTGCCAGTAGTCCAGGACAGGGGGTCAACACTGAAGCTTTCTTT	CASSPGQGVNTEAFF
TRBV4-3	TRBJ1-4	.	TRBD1	TGCGCCAGCAGCCAAGAAGGGAGGGGGCGAGGGGAAAAACTGTTTTTT	CASSQEGRGRGEKLFF
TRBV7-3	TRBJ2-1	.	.	TGTGCCAGCAGCCCAAGTTCGGGGAATGAGCAGTTCTTC	CASSPSSGNEQFF
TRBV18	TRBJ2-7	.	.	TGTGCCAGCTCACCACCGACGGGGACCTACGAGCAGTACTTC	CASSPPTGTYEQYF
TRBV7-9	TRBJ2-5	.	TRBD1	TGTGCCAGCAGCGCGGGACAGGGGGTCGGGGGCCAAGAGACCCAGTACTTC	CASSAGQGVGGQETQYF